A selection of T cell receptor beta chains follows, all from one sample in a study of blood T cell repertoires in COVID-19. Some clones are missing from TCRdb's copy, which holds only in-frame ones; the method was immunoSEQ multiplex PCR. The sample lists around 200,000 clones; approximately 83% were seen once. Sequencing was carried out using peripheral blood. The receptors come from a man aged 60 to 75 with acute or convalescent COVID-19. The CDR3 runs from the conserved cysteine through the conserved F or W. D genes are given only for firm matches.

-	TRBV6-1	TRBJ2-1	14	CASRDLGAYNEQFF	TGTGCCAGCCGTGATCTAGGGGCCTACAATGAGCAGTTCTTC
TRBD2	TRBV30	TRBJ2-7	15	CAWSTGLATSYEQYF	TGTGCCTGGAGTACGGGACTAGCGACATCCTACGAGCAGTACTTC
-	TRBV7-2	TRBJ2-3	15	CASSLVGTSTDTQYF	TGTGCCAGCAGCTTAGTGGGGACATCCACAGATACGCAGTATTTT
-	TRBV6-2/TRBV6-3	TRBJ2-3	12	CASSWVRYPQYF	TGTGCCAGCAGTTGGGTCAGGTACCCGCAGTATTTT
TRBD1	TRBV4-1	TRBJ1-4	17	CASSQDLRQGALEKLFF	TGCGCCAGCAGCCAAGATCTTCGGCAGGGGGCCCTTGAAAAACTGTTTTTT
TRBD1	TRBV2	TRBJ2-7	15	CASSYRGGRSDEQYF	TGTGCCAGCAGTTACAGAGGGGGCCGAAGCGACGAGCAGTACTTC
-	TRBV7-3	TRBJ2-1	15	CASSLSLGGDNEQFF	TGTGCCAGCAGCTTAAGTCTGGGGGGAGACAATGAGCAGTTCTTC
-	TRBV10-3	TRBJ1-1	14	CAISESAGDTEAFF	TGTGCCATCAGTGAGTCGGCAGGGGACACTGAAGCTTTCTTT
TRBD1	TRBV3-1/TRBV3-2	TRBJ1-2	15	CASRPSTGGEYGYTF	TGTGCCAGCAGACCCTCGACAGGGGGGGAATATGGCTACACCTTC
-	TRBV19	TRBJ2-1	12	CASSATRYEQFF	TGTGCCAGTAGTGCCACTAGATATGAGCAGTTCTTC
-	TRBV6-5	TRBJ2-1	13	CASSGSGDNEQFF	TGTGCCAGCTCCGGTAGCGGTGACAATGAGCAGTTCTTC
TRBD1	TRBV27	TRBJ1-5	15	CASSSIWTGYQPQHF	TGTGCCAGCAGTTCGATTTGGACAGGGTATCAGCCCCAGCATTTT
-	TRBV3-1/TRBV3-2	TRBJ2-5	13	CASSQRGQETQYF	TGTGCCAGCAGCCAGCGCGGCCAAGAGACCCAGTACTTC
TRBD1	TRBV19	TRBJ2-5	16	CASSTIQGTGQETQYF	TGTGCCAGTAGTACTATCCAAGGGACAGGGCAAGAGACCCAGTACTTC
-	TRBV2	TRBJ2-3	15	CASSEYQARLDTQYF	TGTGCCAGCAGTGAATATCAGGCCCGGTTGGATACGCAGTATTTT
-	TRBV10-3	TRBJ1-1	15	CAISGRQGKNTEAFF	TGTGCCATCAGTGGGAGGCAGGGGAAGAACACTGAAGCTTTCTTT
-	TRBV27	TRBJ2-3	14	CASSLNGVTDTQYF	TGTGCCAGCAGTTTAAACGGGGTCACAGATACGCAGTATTTT
TRBD1	TRBV6-6	TRBJ2-3	16	CASSPQGASSTDTQYF	TGTGCCAGCAGTCCACAGGGGGCCAGCAGCACAGATACGCAGTATTTT
-	TRBV4-1	TRBJ2-7	13	CASSQDPGNEQYF	TGCGCCAGCAGCCAAGATCCAGGGAACGAGCAGTACTTC
TRBD2	TRBV7-2	TRBJ2-5	16	CASSLGLAGGQETQYF	TGTGCCAGCAGCTTAGGTCTAGCGGGGGGCCAAGAGACCCAGTACTTC
-	TRBV19	TRBJ1-2	16	CASSIDLAAPERGYTF	TGTGCCAGTAGTATCGATTTAGCGGCCCCGGAACGCGGCTACACCTTC
-	TRBV6-5	TRBJ2-7	13	CASGSQSTYEQYF	TGTGCCAGCGGGAGCCAGTCGACCTACGAGCAGTACTTC
TRBD1	TRBV6-2/TRBV6-3	TRBJ1-5	16	CASSVQQGRTNQPQHF	TGTGCCAGCAGTGTCCAACAGGGGCGCACCAATCAGCCCCAGCATTTT
-	TRBV2	TRBJ2-5	12	CASSVMQETQYF	TGTGCCAGCAGTGTAATGCAAGAGACCCAGTACTTC